One sample yielded the 18 T cell receptor beta chains listed below, sequenced in a study of blood T cell repertoires in COVID-19. Generated by immunoSEQ multiplex PCR, the TCRdb table keeps only in-frame clones and is missing some. The sample yields about 130,000 clones, approximately 80% seen once. Source material: PBMCs or T cells enriched from blood (not recorded which). Receptors were obtained from a woman aged 50 to 65 who had recovered from COVID-19.

The V and J genes are TRBV11-2 and TRBJ1-2, with D perhaps TRBD1 (5 bases). This CDR3 has 15 residues. The V gene lost 5 bases and the J gene lost 6 bases, with 19 bases spanning the gap. CDR1 SGHAT and CDR2 FQNNGV come from the germline V gene. Here the CDR3 reads CASSGAAPLSDGYTF. For the CDR3, the DNA is TGTGCCAGCAGCGGGGCCGCGCCCCTGTCGGATGGCTACACCTTC.

The gene calls are TRBV18 and TRBJ2-2; D call uncertain. Germline assignment: CDR1 KGHSH and CDR2 LQKENI. This CDR3 contains 13 residues. Trimming pared 4 bases from V and 1 base from J, leaving 4 bases between. The CDR3 sequence: CASSRQNTGELFF. CDR3 DNA sequence: TGTGCCAGCTCACGACAGAACACCGGGGAGCTGTTTTTT.

The chain has TRBV19 and TRBJ1-6; the D is unclear. The CDR3 loop spans 15 amino acids. Trimming cost V 3 bases and J 6 bases, with 12 bases left between them. The germline CDR1 and CDR2 sequences are LNHDA and SQIVND (reference sequence). Written as DNA, the CDR3 is TGTGCCAGTAGTATCGTGAAGGGAGGTAATTCACCCCTCCACTTT. Its protein is CASSIVKGGNSPLHF.

The chain has TRBV11-3 and TRBJ2-3, with TRBD1 identical over 8 bases. J lost 5 bases, V lost 3 bases, and 1 base had no gene match. Germline CDR1 reads SGHNT; CDR2 reads YENEEA. The CDR3 runs 13 residues. In DNA form, the CDR3 reads TGTGCCAGCAGCTTCACAGGGGGAGATACGCAGTATTTT. Its translation: CASSFTGGDTQYF.

This clone has more than one count but fewer than ten. This chain joins TRBV5-4 and TRBJ1-5; 11 positions match TRBD1. Trimming cost V 5 bases and J 6 bases; bases outside gene matches: 13. The V gene's germline CDR1 is SGHNT and CDR2 YYREEE (reference sequence). The CDR3 has 17 residues. The CDR3 DNA reads as TGTGCCAGCAGTCAAGTCGGGACAGGGGGAGTGATTCAGCCCCAGCATTTT. Translating gives CASSQVGTGGVIQPQHF.

The chain carries TRBV5-1 and TRBJ1-6; TRBD1 matches at 8 bases. V lost 7 bases, J lost 7 bases, and 7 bases stayed unmatched. The germline V gene encodes CDR1 SGHRS and CDR2 YFSETQ. The CDR3 loop spans 14 amino acids. CDR3 sequence reads: CASATGTGNSPLHF. For the CDR3, the DNA is TGCGCCAGCGCGACCGGGACAGGCAATTCACCCCTCCACTTT.

The V call is TRBV5-8, the J call TRBJ1-5, with no clear D. Germline V lookup: CDR1 SGHTS, CDR2 YDEGEE. This CDR3 spans 12 amino acids. V was cut by 3 bases and J by 5 bases, with 6 bases left in between. The CDR3 DNA follows: TGTGCCAGCAGCTCTTTAGATCAGCCCCAGCATTTT. It specifies CASSSLDQPQHF.

The chain employs TRBV6-1 and TRBJ1-5, with D tentatively TRBD1 (6 bases). V gave up 3 bases and J gave up 4 bases, with 22 bases separating them. CDR1 MNHNS and CDR2 SASEGT come from the germline V gene. The CDR3 contains 18 residues. The CDR3 loop reads CASSDRSGGAVYNQPQHF. In DNA form, the CDR3 reads TGTGCCAGCAGTGATAGATCGGGGGGCGCGGTATATAATCAGCCCCAGCATTTT.

As to this clone: This sample also contains other DNA sequences that code for the same CDR3. The chain has TRBV7-3 and TRBJ1-1; D might be TRBD1 (5 bases). The V gene's germline CDR1 is SGHTA and CDR2 FQGTGA. CDR3 length equals 14 residues. The germline V and J ends were trimmed by 5 bases and 1 base, with 11 bases remaining between them. CDR3 amino acids: CASSPGHSNTEAFF. The CDR3 DNA sequence: TGTGCCAGCAGCCCTGGACACTCGAACACTGAAGCTTTCTTT.

This sequence joins TRBV12-3 or TRBV12-4 and TRBJ1-2; D remains ambiguous. The ends were cut back, 6 bases at V and 2 bases at J, with 4 bases in the middle. The CDR3 spans 11 residues. DNA of the CDR3: TGTGCCAGCAGACTAAACTATGGCTACACCTTC. Its translation: CASRLNYGYTF.

The genes are TRBV9 and TRBJ2-5; TRBD2 matches at 12 bases. This CDR3 has 16 residues. The V gene end was trimmed by 3 bases and the J gene end by 7 bases; junction bases not matched to a gene: 10. Germline loops: CDR1 SGDLS, CDR2 YYNGEE. The CDR3 DNA follows: TGTGCCAGCAGCGCCGCTAGCGGGGGGGCGGAGGGGACCCAGTACTTC. Translation: CASSAASGGAEGTQYF. The variable domain in full, completed from reference TRBV9 and TRBJ2-5, reads DSGVTQTPKHLITATGQRVTLRCSPRSGDLSVYWYQQSLDQGLQFLIQYYNGEERAKGNILERFSAQQFPDLHSELNLSSLELGDSALYFCASSAASGGAEGTQYFGPGTRLLVL.

The chain is built from TRBV18 and TRBJ1-3; 9 bases map to TRBD1. The length of the CDR3 is 16 residues. J gave up 0 bases and V 5 bases, and 5 bases lay outside the gene matches. Germline V lookup: CDR1 KGHSH, CDR2 LQKENI. This CDR3 is CASSTTGGNSGNTIYF. CDR3 nucleotides: TGTGCCAGCTCAACAACAGGGGGCAACTCTGGAAACACCATATATTTT. The complete variable domain, with remaining parts taken from reference TRBV18 and TRBJ1-3, reads NAGVMQNPRHLVRRRGQEARLRCSPMKGHSHVYWYRQLPEEGLKFMVYLQKENIIDESGMPKERFSAEFPKEGPSILRIQQVVRGDSAAYFCASSTTGGNSGNTIYFGEGSWLTVV.

This clone was recorded once. V usage is TRBV30 and J usage is TRBJ2-4, with no clear D. V was cut by 1 base and J by 0 bases, with 7 bases left in between. Looked up from germline, CDR1 is GTSNPN and CDR2 is SVGIG (reference sequence). The CDR3 has 14 residues. The CDR3 sequence: CAWSAWPAKNIQYF. CDR3 DNA sequence: TGTGCCTGGAGTGCCTGGCCAGCCAAAAACATTCAGTACTTC.

V gene TRBV19 combines with J gene TRBJ1-5; 7 nucleotides agree with TRBD1. CDR3 length: 16 residues. V was pared by 6 bases and J by 2 bases, with 10 bases of the junction left unmatched. CDR1 and CDR2 from the germline V gene are LNHDA and SQIVND (reference sequence). CDR3 sequence: CASSQGDGNRNQPQHF. In DNA form, the CDR3 reads TGTGCCAGTAGCCAGGGGGATGGGAATCGCAATCAGCCCCAGCATTTT.

This clone was recorded at least ten times. The rearrangement uses TRBV9 and TRBJ1-5; the D gene is possibly TRBD1 (5 bases). Trimming removed 4 bases at V and 0 bases at J, with 8 bases between. Germline CDR1 and CDR2: SGDLS and YYNGEE. The CDR3 totals 14 residues. The CDR3, as DNA: TGTGCCAGCAGCCTAGACAGTAGCAATCAGCCCCAGCATTTT. Its protein product is CASSLDSSNQPQHF. The variable domain in full, with the rest retrieved from reference TRBV9 and TRBJ1-5, is DSGVTQTPKHLITATGQRVTLRCSPRSGDLSVYWYQQSLDQGLQFLIQYYNGEERAKGNILERFSAQQFPDLHSELNLSSLELGDSALYFCASSLDSSNQPQHFGDGTRLSIL.

V gene TRBV7-9 combines with J gene TRBJ2-7; perhaps TRBD1 as D (5 bases). The CDR3 is 13 amino acids. Germline V gene sequence: CDR1 SEHNR, CDR2 FQNEAQ (reference sequence). V lost 1 base to trimming and J lost 5 bases, with 9 bases between them. The CDR3 reads CASSLVQGHEQYF. The CDR3 nucleotides are TGTGCCAGCAGCTTAGTTCAGGGCCACGAGCAGTACTTC.

CDR3 residues: CASSSYQGYEQFF. The DNA of the CDR3 is TGTGCCAGTAGTAGCTACCAGGGTTATGAGCAGTTCTTC. The gene calls are TRBV19 and TRBJ2-1, with D perhaps matching TRBD1 (5 bases). V lost 4 bases and J lost 8, with 12 bases in between. Germline CDR1 reads LNHDA; CDR2 reads SQIVND (reference sequence). The CDR3 runs to 13 residues.

The chain links TRBV1 to TRBJ2-7; the DNA was not used to check the table's D call, TRBD1. TRBV1 represents a pseudogene. CDR3 size: 15 residues. CDR3 bases: TGCACCAGCAGCCTACGACAGGGTGGCCACTACGAGCAGTACGTC. It encodes CTSSLRQGGHYEQYV.